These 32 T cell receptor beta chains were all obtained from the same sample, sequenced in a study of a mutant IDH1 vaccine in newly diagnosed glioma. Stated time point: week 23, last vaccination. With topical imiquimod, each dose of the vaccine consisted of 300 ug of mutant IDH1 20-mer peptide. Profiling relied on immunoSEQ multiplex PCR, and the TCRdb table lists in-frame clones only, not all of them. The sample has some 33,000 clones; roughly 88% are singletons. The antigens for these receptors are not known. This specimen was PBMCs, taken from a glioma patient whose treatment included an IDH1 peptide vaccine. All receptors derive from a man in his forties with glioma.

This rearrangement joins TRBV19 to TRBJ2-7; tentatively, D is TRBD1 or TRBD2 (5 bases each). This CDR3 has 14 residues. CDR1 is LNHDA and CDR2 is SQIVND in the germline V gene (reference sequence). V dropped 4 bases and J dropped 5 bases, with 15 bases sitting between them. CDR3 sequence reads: CASSSRRGGNEQYV. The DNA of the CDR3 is TGTGCCAGTAGTAGCCGGCGTGGGGGAAACGAGCAGTACGTC.

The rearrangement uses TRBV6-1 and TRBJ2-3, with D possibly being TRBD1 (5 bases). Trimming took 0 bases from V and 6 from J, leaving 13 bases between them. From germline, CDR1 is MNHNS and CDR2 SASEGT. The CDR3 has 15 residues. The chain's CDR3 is CASSEATAPSDTQYF. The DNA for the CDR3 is TGTGCCAGCAGTGAAGCGACAGCTCCCTCGGATACGCAGTATTTT.

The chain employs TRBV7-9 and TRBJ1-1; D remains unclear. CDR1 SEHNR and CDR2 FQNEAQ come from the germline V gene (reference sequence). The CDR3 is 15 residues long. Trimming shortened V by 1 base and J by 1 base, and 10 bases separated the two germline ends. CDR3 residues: CASSLVWAGNTEAFF. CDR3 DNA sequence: TGTGCCAGCAGCTTAGTATGGGCAGGGAACACTGAAGCTTTCTTT.

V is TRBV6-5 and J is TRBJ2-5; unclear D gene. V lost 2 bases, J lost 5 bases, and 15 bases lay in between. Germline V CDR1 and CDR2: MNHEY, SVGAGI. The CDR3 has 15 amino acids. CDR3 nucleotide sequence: TGTGCCAGCAGTTACGATCGATGGATTTGGGAGACCCAGTACTTC. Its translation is CASSYDRWIWETQYF.

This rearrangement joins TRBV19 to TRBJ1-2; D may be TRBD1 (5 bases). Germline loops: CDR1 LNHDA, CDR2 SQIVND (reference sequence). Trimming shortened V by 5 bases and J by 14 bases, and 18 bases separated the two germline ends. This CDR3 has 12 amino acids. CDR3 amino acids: CASSPRMGPGTF. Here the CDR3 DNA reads TGTGCCAGTAGTCCGAGAATGGGGCCGGGTACCTTC.

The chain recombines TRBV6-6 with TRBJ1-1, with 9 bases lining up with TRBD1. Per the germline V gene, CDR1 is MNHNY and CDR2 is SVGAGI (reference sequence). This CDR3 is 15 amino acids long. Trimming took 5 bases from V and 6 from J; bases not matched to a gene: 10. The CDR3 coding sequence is TGTGCCAGCAGTAGACCAACAGGGGGCCGTGCTGAAGCTTTCTTT. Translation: CASSRPTGGRAEAFF.

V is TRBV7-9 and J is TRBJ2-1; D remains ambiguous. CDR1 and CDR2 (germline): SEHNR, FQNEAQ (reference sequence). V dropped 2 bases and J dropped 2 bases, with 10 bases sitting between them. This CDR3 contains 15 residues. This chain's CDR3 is CASSLSGGAYNEQFF. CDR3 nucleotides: TGTGCCAGCAGCTTATCCGGCGGAGCCTACAATGAGCAGTTCTTC. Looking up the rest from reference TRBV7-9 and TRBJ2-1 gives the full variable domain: DTGVSQNPRHKITKRGQNVTFRCDPISEHNRLYWYRQTLGQGPEFLTYFQNEAQLEKSRLLSDRFSAERPKGSFSTLEIQRTEQGDSAMYLCASSLSGGAYNEQFFGPGTRLTVL.

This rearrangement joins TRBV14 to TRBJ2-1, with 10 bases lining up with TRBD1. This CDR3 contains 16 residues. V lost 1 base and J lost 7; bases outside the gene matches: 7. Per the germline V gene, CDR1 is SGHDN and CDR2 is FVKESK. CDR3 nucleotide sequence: TGTGCCAGCAGCCAAGGGGGACAGGGGATTTGGAATGAGCAGTTCTTC. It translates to CASSQGGQGIWNEQFF.

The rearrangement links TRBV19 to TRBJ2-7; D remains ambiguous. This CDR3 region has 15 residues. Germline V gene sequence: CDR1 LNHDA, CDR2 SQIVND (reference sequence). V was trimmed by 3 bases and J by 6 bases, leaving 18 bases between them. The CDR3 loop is CASSINVGRSAEQYF. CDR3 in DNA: TGTGCCAGTAGTATTAACGTTGGCCGGTCCGCCGAGCAGTACTTC.

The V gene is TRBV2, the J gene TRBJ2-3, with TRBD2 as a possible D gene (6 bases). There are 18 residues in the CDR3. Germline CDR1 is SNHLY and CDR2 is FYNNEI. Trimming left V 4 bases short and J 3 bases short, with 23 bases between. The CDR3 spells CASSGGGRLTVGTDTQYF. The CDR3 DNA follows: TGTGCCAGCAGTGGTGGGGGGAGGCTCACTGTTGGGACAGATACGCAGTATTTT.

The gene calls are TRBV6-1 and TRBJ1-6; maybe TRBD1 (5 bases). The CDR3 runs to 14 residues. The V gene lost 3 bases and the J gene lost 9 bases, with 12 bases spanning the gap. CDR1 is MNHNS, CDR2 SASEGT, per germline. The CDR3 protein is CASSEARVSSPLHF. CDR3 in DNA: TGTGCCAGCAGTGAGGCCAGGGTGAGTTCACCCCTCCACTTT.

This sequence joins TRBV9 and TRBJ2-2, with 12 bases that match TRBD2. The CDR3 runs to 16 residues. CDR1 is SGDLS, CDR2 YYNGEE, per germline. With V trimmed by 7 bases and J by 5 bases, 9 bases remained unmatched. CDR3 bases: TGTGCCAGCGGCGGGGCGCTAGCGGGAGGGACCGGGGAGCTGTTTTTT. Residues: CASGGALAGGTGELFF.

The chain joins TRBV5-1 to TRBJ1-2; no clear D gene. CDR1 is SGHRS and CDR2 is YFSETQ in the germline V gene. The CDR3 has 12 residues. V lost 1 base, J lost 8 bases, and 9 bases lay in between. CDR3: CASSLTGEGYTF. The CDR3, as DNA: TGCGCCAGCAGCTTGACCGGGGAGGGCTACACCTTC.

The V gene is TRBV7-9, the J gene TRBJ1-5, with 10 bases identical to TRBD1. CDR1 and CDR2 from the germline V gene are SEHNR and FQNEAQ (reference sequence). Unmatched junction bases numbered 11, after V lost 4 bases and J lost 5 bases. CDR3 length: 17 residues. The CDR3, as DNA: TGTGCCAGCAGCTCGCCGACGGGACAGGGGTCGGATCAGCCCCAGCATTTT. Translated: CASSSPTGQGSDQPQHF.

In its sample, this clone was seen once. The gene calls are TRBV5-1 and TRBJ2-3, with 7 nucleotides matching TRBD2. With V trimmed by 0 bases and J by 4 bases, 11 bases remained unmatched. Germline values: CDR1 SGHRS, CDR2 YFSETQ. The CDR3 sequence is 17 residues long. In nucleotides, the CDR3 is TGCGCCAGCAGCTTGGTCCCAGCGGGAAGGTCGGCAGATACGCAGTATTTT. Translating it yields CASSLVPAGRSADTQYF. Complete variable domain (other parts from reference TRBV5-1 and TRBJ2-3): KAGVTQTPRYLIKTRGQQVTLSCSPISGHRSVSWYQQTPGQGLQFLFEYFSETQRNKGNFPGRFSGRQFSNSRSEMNVSTLELGDSALYLCASSLVPAGRSADTQYFGPGTRLTVL.

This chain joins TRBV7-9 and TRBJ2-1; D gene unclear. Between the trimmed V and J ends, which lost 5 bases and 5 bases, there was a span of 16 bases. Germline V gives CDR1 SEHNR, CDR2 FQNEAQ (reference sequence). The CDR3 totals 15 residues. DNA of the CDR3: TGTGCCAGCAGCATCGACCCCCTGATTAACAATGAGCAGTTCTTC. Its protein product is CASSIDPLINNEQFF.

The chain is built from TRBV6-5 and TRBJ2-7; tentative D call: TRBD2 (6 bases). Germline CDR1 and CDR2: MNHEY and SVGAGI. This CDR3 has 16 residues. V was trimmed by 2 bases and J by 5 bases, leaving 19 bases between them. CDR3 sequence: CASSYPGRGKANEQYF. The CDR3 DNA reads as TGTGCCAGCAGTTACCCCGGGAGAGGAAAGGCCAACGAGCAGTACTTC.

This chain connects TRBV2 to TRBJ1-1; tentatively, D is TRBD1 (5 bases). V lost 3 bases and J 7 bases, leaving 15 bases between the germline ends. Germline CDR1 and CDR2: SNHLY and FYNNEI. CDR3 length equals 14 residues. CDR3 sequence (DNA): TGTGCCAGCAGTGACTCCAGGGTGGAGGTTGAAGCTTTCTTT. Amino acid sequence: CASSDSRVEVEAFF.

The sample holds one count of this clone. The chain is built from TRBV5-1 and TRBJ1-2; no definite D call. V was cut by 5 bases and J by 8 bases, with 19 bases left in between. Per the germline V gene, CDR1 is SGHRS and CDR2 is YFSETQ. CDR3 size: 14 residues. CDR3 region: CASSPFGGSEGYTF. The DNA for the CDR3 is TGCGCCAGCAGTCCTTTTGGCGGGTCGGAGGGCTACACCTTC.

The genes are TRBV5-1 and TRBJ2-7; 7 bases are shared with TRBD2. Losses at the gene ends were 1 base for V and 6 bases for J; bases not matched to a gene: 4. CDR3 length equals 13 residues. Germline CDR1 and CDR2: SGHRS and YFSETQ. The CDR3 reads CASSLTSGVEQYV. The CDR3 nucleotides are TGCGCCAGCAGCTTGACAAGCGGGGTCGAGCAGTACGTC.

The CDR3 loop is CASRRYMGTEAFF. CDR3 in DNA: TGTGCCAGCAGAAGATACATGGGCACTGAAGCTTTCTTT. V and J are TRBV6-5 and TRBJ1-1; D is unclear. Germline CDR1 is MNHEY and CDR2 is SVGAGI. CDR3 size: 13 residues. V was trimmed by 6 bases and J by 4 bases, leaving 12 bases between them.

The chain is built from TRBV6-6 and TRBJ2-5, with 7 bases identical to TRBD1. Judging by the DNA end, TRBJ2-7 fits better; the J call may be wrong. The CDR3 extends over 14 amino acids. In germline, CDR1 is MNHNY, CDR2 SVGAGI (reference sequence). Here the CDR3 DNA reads TGTGCCAGCAGTTCGACCGGGACAGTCAACGAGCAGTACTTC. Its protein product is CASSSTGTVNEQYF.

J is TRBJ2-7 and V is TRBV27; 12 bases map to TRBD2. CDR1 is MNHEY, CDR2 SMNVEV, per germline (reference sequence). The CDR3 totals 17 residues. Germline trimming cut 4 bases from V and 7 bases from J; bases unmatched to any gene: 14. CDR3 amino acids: CASSSPSGRASRGEQYF. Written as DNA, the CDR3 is TGTGCCAGCAGTTCTCCTAGCGGGAGGGCTTCCAGGGGGGAGCAGTACTTC.

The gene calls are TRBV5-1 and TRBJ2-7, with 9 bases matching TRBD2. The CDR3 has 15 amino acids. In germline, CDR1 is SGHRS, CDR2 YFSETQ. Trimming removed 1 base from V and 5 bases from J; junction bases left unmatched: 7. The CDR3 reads CASSLKLAGVNEQYF. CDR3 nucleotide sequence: TGCGCCAGCAGCTTGAAGTTAGCGGGAGTCAACGAGCAGTACTTC.

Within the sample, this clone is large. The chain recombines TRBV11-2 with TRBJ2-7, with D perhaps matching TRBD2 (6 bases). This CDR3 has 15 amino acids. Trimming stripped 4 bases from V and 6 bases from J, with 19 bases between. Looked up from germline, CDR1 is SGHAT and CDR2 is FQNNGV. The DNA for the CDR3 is TGTGCCAGCAGCTGGTCGACAGCGGAGGGTGGCGAGCAGTACGTC. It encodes CASSWSTAEGGEQYV.

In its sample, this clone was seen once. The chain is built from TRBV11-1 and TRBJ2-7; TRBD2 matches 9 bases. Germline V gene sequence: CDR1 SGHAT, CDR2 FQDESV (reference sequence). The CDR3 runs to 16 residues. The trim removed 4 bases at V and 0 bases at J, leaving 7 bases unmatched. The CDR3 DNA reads TGTGCCAGCAGCTCCCTAAGCGGGAGGAGCTCCTACGAGCAGTACTTC. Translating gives CASSSLSGRSSYEQYF.

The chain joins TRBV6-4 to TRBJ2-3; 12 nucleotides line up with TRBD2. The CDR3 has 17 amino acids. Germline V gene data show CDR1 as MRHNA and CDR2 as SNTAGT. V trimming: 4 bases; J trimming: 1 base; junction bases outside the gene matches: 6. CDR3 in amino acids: CASSVTSGGLGTDTQYF. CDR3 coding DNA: TGTGCCAGCAGTGTGACTAGCGGGGGATTGGGCACAGATACGCAGTATTTT.

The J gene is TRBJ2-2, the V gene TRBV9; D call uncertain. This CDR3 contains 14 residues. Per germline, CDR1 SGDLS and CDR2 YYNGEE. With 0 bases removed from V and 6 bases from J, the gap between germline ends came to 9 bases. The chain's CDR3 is CASSVGVSAGELFF. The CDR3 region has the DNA TGTGCCAGCAGCGTAGGGGTTTCAGCCGGGGAGCTGTTTTTT.

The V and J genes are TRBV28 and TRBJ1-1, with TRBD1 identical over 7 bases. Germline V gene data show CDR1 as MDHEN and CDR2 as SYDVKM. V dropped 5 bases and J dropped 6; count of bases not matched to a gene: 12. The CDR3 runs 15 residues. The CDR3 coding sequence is TGTGCCAGCAGTCCCCCCAGGGGGGCAGGGCCTGAAGCTTTCTTT. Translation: CASSPPRGAGPEAFF.

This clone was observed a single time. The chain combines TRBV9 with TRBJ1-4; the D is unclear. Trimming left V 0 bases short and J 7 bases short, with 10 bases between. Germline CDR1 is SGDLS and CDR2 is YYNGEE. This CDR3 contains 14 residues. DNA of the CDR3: TGTGCCAGCAGCGTAGGCGGTTCCTCTGAAAAACTGTTTTTT. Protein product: CASSVGGSSEKLFF.

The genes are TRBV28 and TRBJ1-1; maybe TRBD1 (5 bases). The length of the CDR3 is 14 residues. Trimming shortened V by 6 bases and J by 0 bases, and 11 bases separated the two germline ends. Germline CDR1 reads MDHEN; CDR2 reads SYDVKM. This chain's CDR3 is CASRVGGVNTEAFF. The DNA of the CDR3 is TGTGCCAGCAGAGTCGGGGGGGTGAACACTGAAGCTTTCTTT.

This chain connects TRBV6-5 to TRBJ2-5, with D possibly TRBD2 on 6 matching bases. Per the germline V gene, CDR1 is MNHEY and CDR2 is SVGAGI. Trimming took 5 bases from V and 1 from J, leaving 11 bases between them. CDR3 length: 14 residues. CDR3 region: CASSRGLSQETQYF. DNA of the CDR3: TGTGCCAGCAGTCGCGGACTATCCCAAGAGACCCAGTACTTC.